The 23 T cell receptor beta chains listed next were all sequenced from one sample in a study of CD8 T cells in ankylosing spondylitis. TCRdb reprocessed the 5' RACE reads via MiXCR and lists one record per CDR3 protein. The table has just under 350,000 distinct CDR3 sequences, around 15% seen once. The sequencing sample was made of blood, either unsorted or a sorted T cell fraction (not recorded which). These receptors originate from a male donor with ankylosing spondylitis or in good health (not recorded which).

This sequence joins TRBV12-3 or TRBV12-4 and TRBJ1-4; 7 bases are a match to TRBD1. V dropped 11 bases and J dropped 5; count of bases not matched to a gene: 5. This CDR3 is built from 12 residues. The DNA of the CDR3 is TGTGCCGCTAGACAGGGCAATGAAAAACTGTTTTTT. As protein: CAARQGNEKLFF.

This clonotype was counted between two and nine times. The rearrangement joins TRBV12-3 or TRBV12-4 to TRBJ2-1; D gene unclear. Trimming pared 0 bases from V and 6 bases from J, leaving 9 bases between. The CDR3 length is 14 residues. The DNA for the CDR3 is TGTGCCAGCAGTTTAGCGCTAGATTTCAATGAGCAGTTCTTC. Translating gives CASSLALDFNEQFF.

CDR3 DNA: TGTGCCAGCAGTTACCCTGAAGAGACCCAGTACTTC. Its protein is CASSYPEETQYF. The rearrangement uses TRBV6-2 or TRBV6-3 and TRBJ2-5; the D is unclear. V lost 2 bases, J lost 3 bases, and 4 bases lay in between. The germline gives CDR1 MNHEY, CDR2 SVGEGT. The CDR3 has 12 residues.

This CDR3 reads CASSRPGGETQYF. The CDR3, as DNA: TGCGCCAGCAGCCGTCCAGGGGGGGAGACCCAGTACTTC. The V gene is TRBV5-1, the J gene TRBJ2-5, with D possibly matching TRBD1 (7 bases). Germline-derived CDR1 and CDR2 are SGHRS and YFSETQ. Trimming cost V 4 bases and J 5 bases, with 12 bases left between them. This CDR3 contains 13 residues.

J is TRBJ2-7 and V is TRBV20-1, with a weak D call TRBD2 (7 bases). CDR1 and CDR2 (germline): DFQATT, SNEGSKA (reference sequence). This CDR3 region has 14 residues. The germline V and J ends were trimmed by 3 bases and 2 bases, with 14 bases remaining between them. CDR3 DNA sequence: TGCAGTGCTAGCCTGACGGGGGGCACCTACGAGCAGTACTTC. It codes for CSASLTGGTYEQYF.

The CDR3 sequence is CSVEIAGNNEQFF. The CDR3 DNA sequence: TGCAGCGTTGAGATAGCGGGTAACAATGAGCAGTTCTTC. This chain uses TRBV29-1 with TRBJ2-1, with TRBD2 matching 7 bases. The CDR3 spans 13 residues. Trimming cost V 3 bases and J 5 bases; bases outside gene matches: 4. In germline, CDR1 is SQVTM, CDR2 ANQGSEA.

CDR3 sequence (DNA): TGTGCCAGCTCACCCGGGCCAACTAATGAAAAACTGTTTTTT. Translating gives CASSPGPTNEKLFF. This chain connects TRBV18 to TRBJ1-4; D ambiguous. In germline, CDR1 is KGHSH, CDR2 LQKENI. Trimming removed 3 bases at V and 0 bases at J, with 5 bases between. The CDR3 runs 14 residues. Combining the CDR3 with reference TRBV18 and TRBJ1-4 gives the whole variable domain NAGVMQNPRHLVRRRGQEARLRCSPMKGHSHVYWYRQLPEEGLKFMVYLQKENIIDESGMPKERFSAEFPKEGPSILRIQQVVRGDSAAYFCASSPGPTNEKLFFGSGTQLSVL.

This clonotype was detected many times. The CDR3 coding sequence is TGCGCCAGCAGCTTCCTGACAGGGTCCAACTATGGCTACACCTTC. The encoded protein is CASSFLTGSNYGYTF. The rearrangement uses TRBV5-1 and TRBJ1-2; 7 bases agree with TRBD1. Germline CDR1 and CDR2: SGHRS and YFSETQ. Losses at the gene ends were 2 bases for V and 2 bases for J; bases not matched to a gene: 6. The CDR3 spans 15 residues.

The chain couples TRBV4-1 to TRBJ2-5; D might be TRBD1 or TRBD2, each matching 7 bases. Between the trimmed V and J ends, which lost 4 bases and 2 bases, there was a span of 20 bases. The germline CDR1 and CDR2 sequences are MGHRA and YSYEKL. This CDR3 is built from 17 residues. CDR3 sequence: CASSLSAAGGGQETQYF. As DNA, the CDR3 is TGCGCCAGCAGCCTATCCGCAGCAGGGGGGGGTCAAGAGACCCAGTACTTC.

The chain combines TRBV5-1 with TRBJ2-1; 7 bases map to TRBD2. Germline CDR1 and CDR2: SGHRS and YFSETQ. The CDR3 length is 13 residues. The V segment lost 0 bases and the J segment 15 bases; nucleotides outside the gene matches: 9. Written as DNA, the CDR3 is TGCGCCAGCAGCTTGGAGGGGTCGCGGGGGTGGTTCTTC. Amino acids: CASSLEGSRGWFF.

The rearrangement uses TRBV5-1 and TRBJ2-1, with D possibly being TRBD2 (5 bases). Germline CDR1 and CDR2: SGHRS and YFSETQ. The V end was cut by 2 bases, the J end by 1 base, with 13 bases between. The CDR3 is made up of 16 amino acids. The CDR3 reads CASSFTGILSYNEQFF. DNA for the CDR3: TGCGCCAGCAGCTTTACGGGGATCCTTTCCTACAATGAGCAGTTCTTC.

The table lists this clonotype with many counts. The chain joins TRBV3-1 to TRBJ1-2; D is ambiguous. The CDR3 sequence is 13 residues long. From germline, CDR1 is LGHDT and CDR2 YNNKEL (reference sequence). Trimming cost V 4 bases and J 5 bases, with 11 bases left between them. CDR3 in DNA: TGTGCCAGCAGCCCCTCGGGAGGTTATGGCTACACCTTC. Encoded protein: CASSPSGGYGYTF.

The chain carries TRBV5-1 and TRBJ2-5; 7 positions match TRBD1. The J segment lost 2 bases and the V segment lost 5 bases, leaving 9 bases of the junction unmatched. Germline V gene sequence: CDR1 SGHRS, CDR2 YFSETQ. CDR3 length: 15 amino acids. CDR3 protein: CASSLFQGDQETQYF. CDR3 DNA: TGCGCCAGCAGTTTGTTTCAGGGGGATCAAGAGACCCAGTACTTC.

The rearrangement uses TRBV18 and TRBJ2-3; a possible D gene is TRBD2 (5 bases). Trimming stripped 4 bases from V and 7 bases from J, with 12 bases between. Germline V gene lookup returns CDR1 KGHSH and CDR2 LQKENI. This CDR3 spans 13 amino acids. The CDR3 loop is CASSRMDGNTQYF. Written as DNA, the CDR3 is TGTGCCAGCTCACGAATGGACGGGAATACGCAGTATTTT. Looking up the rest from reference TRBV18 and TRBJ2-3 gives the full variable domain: NAGVMQNPRHLVRRRGQEARLRCSPMKGHSHVYWYRQLPEEGLKFMVYLQKENIIDESGMPKERFSAEFPKEGPSILRIQQVVRGDSAAYFCASSRMDGNTQYFGPGTRLTVL.

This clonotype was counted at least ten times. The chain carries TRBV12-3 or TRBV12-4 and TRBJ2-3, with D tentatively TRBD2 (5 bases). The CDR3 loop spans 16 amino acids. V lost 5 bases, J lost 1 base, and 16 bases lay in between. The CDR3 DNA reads TGTGCCAGCAGTGCCGGGGAGAGCTTCGGCACAGATACGCAGTATTTT. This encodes CASSAGESFGTDTQYF.

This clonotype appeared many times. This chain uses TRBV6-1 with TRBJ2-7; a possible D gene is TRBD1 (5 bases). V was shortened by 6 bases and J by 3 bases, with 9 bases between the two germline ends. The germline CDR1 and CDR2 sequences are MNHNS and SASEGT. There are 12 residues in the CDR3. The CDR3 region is CASRTAYYEQYF. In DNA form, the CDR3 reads TGTGCCAGCAGGACAGCCTACTACGAGCAGTACTTC.

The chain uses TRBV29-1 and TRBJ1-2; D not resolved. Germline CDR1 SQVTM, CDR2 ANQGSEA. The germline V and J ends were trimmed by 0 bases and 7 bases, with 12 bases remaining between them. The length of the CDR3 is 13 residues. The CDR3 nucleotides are TGCAGCGTTGAAGATCTAAACAGATCTGGCTACACCTTC. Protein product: CSVEDLNRSGYTF.

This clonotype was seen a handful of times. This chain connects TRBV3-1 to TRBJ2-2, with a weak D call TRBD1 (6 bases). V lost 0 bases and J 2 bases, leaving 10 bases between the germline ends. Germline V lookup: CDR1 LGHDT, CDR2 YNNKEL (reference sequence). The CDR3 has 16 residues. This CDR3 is CASSQEGTLNTGELFF. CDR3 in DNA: TGTGCCAGCAGCCAAGAAGGGACACTAAACACCGGGGAGCTGTTTTTT.

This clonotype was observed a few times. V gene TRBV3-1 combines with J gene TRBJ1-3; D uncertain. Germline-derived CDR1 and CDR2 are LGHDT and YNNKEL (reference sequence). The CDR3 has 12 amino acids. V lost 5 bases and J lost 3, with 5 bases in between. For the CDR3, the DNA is TGTGCCAGCAGCTACGGTGGAAACACCATATATTTT. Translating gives CASSYGGNTIYF. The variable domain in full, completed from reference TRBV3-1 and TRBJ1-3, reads DTAVSQTPKYLVTQMGNDKSIKCEQNLGHDTMYWYKQDSKKFLKIMFSYNNKELIINETVPNRFSPKSPDKAHLNLHINSLELGDSAVYFCASSYGGNTIYFGEGSWLTVV.

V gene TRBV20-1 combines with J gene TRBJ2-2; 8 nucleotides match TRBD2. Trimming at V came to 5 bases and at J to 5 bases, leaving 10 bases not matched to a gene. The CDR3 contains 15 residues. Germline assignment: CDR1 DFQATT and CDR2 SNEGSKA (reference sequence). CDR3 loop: CSASPGGARTGELFF. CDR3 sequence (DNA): TGCAGTGCTTCTCCCGGGGGGGCACGAACCGGGGAGCTGTTTTTT.

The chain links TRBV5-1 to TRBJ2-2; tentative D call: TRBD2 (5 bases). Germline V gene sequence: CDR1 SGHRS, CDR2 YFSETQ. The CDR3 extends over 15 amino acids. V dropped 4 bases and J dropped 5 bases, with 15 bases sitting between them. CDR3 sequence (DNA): TGCGCCAGCAGCACCCAAGGAGCGGAAACCGGGGAGCTGTTTTTT. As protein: CASSTQGAETGELFF.

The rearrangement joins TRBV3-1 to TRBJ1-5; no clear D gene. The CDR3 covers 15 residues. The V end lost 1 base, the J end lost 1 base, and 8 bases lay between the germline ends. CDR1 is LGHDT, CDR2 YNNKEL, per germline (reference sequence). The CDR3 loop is CASSQGRGSNQPQHF. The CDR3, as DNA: TGTGCCAGCAGCCAAGGCAGAGGAAGCAATCAGCCCCAGCATTTT.

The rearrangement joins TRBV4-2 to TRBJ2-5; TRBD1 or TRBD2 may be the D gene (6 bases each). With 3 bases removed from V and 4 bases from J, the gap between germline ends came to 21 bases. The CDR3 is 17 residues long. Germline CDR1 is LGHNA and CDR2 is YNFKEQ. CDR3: CASSQASRGTPPETQYF. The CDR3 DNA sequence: TGTGCCAGCAGCCAGGCTAGCCGGGGGACACCCCCAGAGACCCAGTACTTC.